This TCR beta chain is from a study of blood T cells in healthy people across ages. The CDR3 is 17 amino acids. Germline CDR1 and CDR2: DFQATT and SNEGSKA (reference sequence). Alongside a J-beta primer mix, a sample-barcoded 5' primer served in a second PCR lasting 7 to 11 cycles. Using its own MiXCR run on the 5' RACE reads, TCRdb lists one record per CDR3 protein. The data contain about 1.6 million distinct CDR3 sequences, about 35% of them seen just once; the ten biggest clones take up around 10%. To note about this clonotype: A read error may account for a junction end that differs from germline.

This clonotype was sampled from a woman aged 25-40 years in good health. The chain uses TRBV20-1 and TRBJ1-6, with D perhaps matching TRBD1 (5 bases). The material sequenced was blood. CDR3 DNA: TGCAGTGCTAGAGATACTTACGAGGGGTGGAAAAATTCACTCCTCCACTTT. Translation: CSARDTYEGWKNSLLHF.